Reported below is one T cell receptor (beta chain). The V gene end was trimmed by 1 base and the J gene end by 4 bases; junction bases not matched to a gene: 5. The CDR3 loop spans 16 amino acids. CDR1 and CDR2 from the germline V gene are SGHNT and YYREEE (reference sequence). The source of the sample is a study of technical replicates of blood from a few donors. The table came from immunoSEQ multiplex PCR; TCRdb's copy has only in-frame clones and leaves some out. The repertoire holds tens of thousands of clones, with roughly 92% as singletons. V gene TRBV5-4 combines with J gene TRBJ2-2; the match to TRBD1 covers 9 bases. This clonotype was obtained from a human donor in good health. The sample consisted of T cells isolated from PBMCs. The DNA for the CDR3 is TGTGCCAGCAGCTTGCCTACAGGGGGCGGCACCGGGGAGCTGTTTTTT. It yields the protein CASSLPTGGGTGELFF.